This record concerns one TCR beta chain sequence. The antigen is undetermined. These data come from a study of OX40 agonist ivuxolimab in advanced cancers. Overall study context: Patients received the agonistic anti-OX40 (CD134) antibody ivuxolimab. The study gave patients intravenous ivuxolimab at 0.01 to 10 mg/kg every 2 weeks. Enrollees could have had prior anti-PD-1, anti-PD-L1 or anti-CTLA-4 therapy, which 40% had received. Whole-study results and caveats: On average, CD8+ T cells showed a greater number of expanded clones than CD4+.

The method was immunoSEQ multiplex PCR; TCRdb's version includes in-frame clones alone and lacks a portion of them. The sample comprises over 95,000 clones, about 96% of which are singletons, and around 2% rests with the top ten. The specimen comprised CD4+ or CD8+ T cells sorted from blood, sampled in a trial of the OX40 agonist ivuxolimab. The TCR was taken from an adult with an advanced solid tumor such as melanoma, head and neck, liver or kidney cancer.

The CDR3 nucleotides are TGTGCCAGCAGCTTACATTTATCAGGGGCCCCCACCGGGGAGCTGTTTTTT. It codes for CASSLHLSGAPTGELFF. V usage is TRBV7-3 and J usage is TRBJ2-2; tentative D call: TRBD1 (6 bases). Germline V gene data show CDR1 as SGHTA and CDR2 as FQGTGA. The CDR3 consists of 17 residues. The V end lost 2 bases, the J end lost 4 bases, and 17 bases lay between the germline ends. The full variable domain, its missing parts supplied by reference TRBV7-3 and TRBJ2-2, is GAGVSQTPSNKVTEKGKYVELRCDPISGHTALYWYRQSLGQGPEFLIYFQGTGAADDSGLPNDRFFAVRPEGSVSTLKIQRTERGDSAVYLCASSLHLSGAPTGELFFGEGSRLTVL.